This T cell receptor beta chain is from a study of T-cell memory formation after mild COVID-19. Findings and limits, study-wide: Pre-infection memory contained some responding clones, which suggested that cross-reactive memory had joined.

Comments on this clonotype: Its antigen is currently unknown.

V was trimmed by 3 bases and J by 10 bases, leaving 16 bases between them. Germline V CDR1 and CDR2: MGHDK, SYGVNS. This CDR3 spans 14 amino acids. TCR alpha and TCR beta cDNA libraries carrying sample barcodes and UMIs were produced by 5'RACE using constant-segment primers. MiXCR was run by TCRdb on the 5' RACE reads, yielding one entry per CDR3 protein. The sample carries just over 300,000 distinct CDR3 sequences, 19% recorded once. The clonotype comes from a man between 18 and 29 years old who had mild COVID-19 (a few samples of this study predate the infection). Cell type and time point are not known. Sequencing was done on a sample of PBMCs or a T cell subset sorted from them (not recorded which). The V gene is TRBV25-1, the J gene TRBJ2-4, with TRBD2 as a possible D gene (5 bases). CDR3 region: CASSEAFPRGIQYF. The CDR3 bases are TGTGCCAGCAGTGAGGCCTTTCCACGAGGGATTCAGTACTTC.